One sample yielded the 19 T cell receptor beta chains listed below, sequenced in a study of T-cell reconstitution after alpha-beta-depleted transplantation in children. TCRbeta library construction was performed incorporating unique molecular identifiers. Each CDR3 protein gets one entry after TCRdb re-called the PCR reads with MiXCR. In the table there are about 270,000 distinct CDR3 sequences, 9.9% of which are singletons. The input for sequencing was PBMCs from the stem cell graft donor, taken from the stem cell graft. Every receptor here comes from a human donor who donated a stem cell graft to a child with SCID.

This clonotype was seen at least ten times. This chain connects TRBV5-1 to TRBJ1-1, with D maybe TRBD1 (5 bases). Trimming stripped 0 bases from V and 3 bases from J, with 9 bases between. Germline CDR1 SGHRS, CDR2 YFSETQ. The CDR3 length is 14 residues. The CDR3 sequence: CASSLEGRHTEAFF. The CDR3 DNA is TGCGCCAGCAGCTTGGAGGGACGGCACACTGAAGCTTTCTTT.

This clonotype was recorded a few times. The rearrangement uses TRBV9 and TRBJ2-5; 7 bases align to TRBD1. The J segment lost 3 bases and the V segment lost 4 bases, leaving 9 bases of the junction unmatched. There are 15 residues in the CDR3. From germline, CDR1 is SGDLS and CDR2 YYNGEE. The CDR3 DNA reads as TGTGCCAGCAGCATGGTACAGGGGAAGGAAGAGACCCAGTACTTC. Its translation: CASSMVQGKEETQYF. The full variable domain, its missing parts supplied by reference TRBV9 and TRBJ2-5, is DSGVTQTPKHLITATGQRVTLRCSPRSGDLSVYWYQQSLDQGLQFLIQYYNGEERAKGNILERFSAQQFPDLHSELNLSSLELGDSALYFCASSMVQGKEETQYFGPGTRLLVL.

The CDR3 protein is CSVTTGGTGELFF. CDR3 DNA sequence: TGCAGCGTCACTACAGGGGGCACCGGGGAGCTGTTTTTT. This rearrangement joins TRBV29-1 to TRBJ2-2; the match to TRBD1 covers 8 bases. J gave up 4 bases and V 6 bases, and 4 bases lay outside the gene matches. Germline lookup yields CDR1 SQVTM and CDR2 ANQGSEA. The CDR3 has 13 residues.

The chain carries TRBV27 and TRBJ2-6; no clear D gene. V was clipped by 6 bases and J by 0 bases, with 27 bases between them. This CDR3 region has 21 residues. Germline CDR1 reads MNHEY; CDR2 reads SMNVEV (reference sequence). CDR3 in DNA: TGTGCCAGCAGGGATCTTTTTCTAGGGAACAACTCTAGCTCTGGGGCCAACGTCCTGACTTTC. This encodes CASRDLFLGNNSSSGANVLTF.

The chain recombines TRBV20-1 with TRBJ1-1, with D maybe TRBD1 (6 bases). The CDR3 is 13 residues long. From germline, CDR1 is DFQATT and CDR2 SNEGSKA (reference sequence). The V and J ends lost 7 bases and 3 bases respectively, with 15 bases between them. CDR3 residues: CSVRGGMDTEAFF. CDR3 in DNA: TGCAGTGTTAGGGGGGGTATGGACACTGAAGCTTTCTTT.

This rearrangement joins TRBV2 to TRBJ2-7; D uncertain. CDR3 length: 14 amino acids. The V gene lost 6 bases and the J gene lost 6 bases, with 18 bases spanning the gap. CDR1 is SNHLY, CDR2 FYNNEI, per germline. The CDR3: CASSSAWSSFEQYF. For the CDR3, the DNA is TGTGCCAGCAGCTCCGCCTGGAGTTCGTTCGAGCAGTACTTC.

The chain employs TRBV6-1 and TRBJ1-5; 7 bases fit TRBD1. V gave up 6 bases and J gave up 6 bases; unmatched junction bases: 17. The CDR3 has 17 residues. In germline, CDR1 is MNHNS, CDR2 SASEGT. CDR3 sequence: CASSQSGRGTVRQPQHF. Written as DNA, the CDR3 is TGTGCCAGCAGCCAATCCGGCAGGGGGACAGTTCGTCAGCCCCAGCATTTT.

This clonotype has more than one count but fewer than ten. CDR3 residues: CASSSAPGGYYGYTF. Here the CDR3 DNA reads TGTGCCAGCAGTTCCGCGCCAGGGGGATACTATGGCTACACCTTC. The rearrangement joins TRBV6-5 to TRBJ1-2, with 7 positions matching TRBD1. Germline V gene sequence: CDR1 MNHEY, CDR2 SVGAGI. Trimming took 4 bases from V and 3 from J; bases not matched to a gene: 8. There are 15 residues in the CDR3.

CDR3 DNA: TGTGCCAGTAGTATGAGGGCTACAACTAATGAAAAACTGTTTTTT. It specifies CASSMRATTNEKLFF. V is TRBV19 and J is TRBJ1-4; D unclear. V lost 3 bases and J lost 0, with 8 bases in between. The CDR3 spans 15 residues. Looked up from germline, CDR1 is LNHDA and CDR2 is SQIVND (reference sequence).

V is TRBV7-2 and J is TRBJ2-3; TRBD2 aligns across 9 bases. This CDR3 region has 17 residues. J was trimmed by 2 bases and V by 0 bases; bases with no gene match: 6. Per the germline V gene, CDR1 is SGHTA and CDR2 is FQGNSA. The CDR3 nucleotides are TGTGCCAGCAGCTTAGCTGCGCGGGGGGGAATCACAGATACGCAGTATTTT. Translating gives CASSLAARGGITDTQYF.

The J gene is TRBJ2-1, the V gene TRBV5-1; D could derive from TRBD1 or TRBD2 (6 bases each). Looked up from germline, CDR1 is SGHRS and CDR2 is YFSETQ. There are 15 residues in the CDR3. V was trimmed by 6 bases and J by 1 base, leaving 14 bases between them. The CDR3 coding sequence is TGCGCCAGCAAGGAAGGGGGGACGTCCTACAATGAGCAGTTCTTC. Amino acid sequence: CASKEGGTSYNEQFF.

The genes are TRBV7-9 and TRBJ2-7; D tentatively reads TRBD1 or TRBD2 (5 bases each). The ends were cut back, 8 bases at V and 6 bases at J, with 8 bases in the middle. The CDR3 loop spans 10 amino acids. Germline lookup yields CDR1 SEHNR and CDR2 FQNEAQ (reference sequence). The CDR3 protein is CASGDGEQYF. The CDR3 nucleotides are TGTGCCAGCGGGGACGGCGAGCAGTACTTC.

Turning to this clonotype: This clone may be a read error of a much larger clone one base away. The chain has TRBV9 and TRBJ1-1; D gene ambiguous. The CDR3 extends over 14 amino acids. Trimming cost V 6 bases and J 4 bases, with 16 bases left between them. CDR1 is SGDLS, CDR2 YYNGEE, per germline. The CDR3 DNA is TGTGCCAGCACCCGACGAAGTGACTGCACTGAAGCTTTCTTT. Protein product: CASTRRSDCTEAFF. Drawing the rest from reference TRBV9 and TRBJ1-1, the complete variable domain is DSGVTQTPKHLITATGQRVTLRCSPRSGDLSVYWYQQSLDQGLQFLIQYYNGEERAKGNILERFSAQQFPDLHSELNLSSLELGDSALYFCASTRRSDCTEAFFGQGTRLTVV.

The V and J genes are TRBV7-9 and TRBJ1-4; TRBD1 agrees at 10 bases. Germline CDR1 is SEHNR and CDR2 is FQNEAQ (reference sequence). The CDR3 spans 14 residues. J lost 9 bases, V lost 4 bases, and 5 bases had no gene match. For the CDR3, the DNA is TGTGCCAGCAGCTCAGACAGGGGGCGAAAAAAACTGTTTTTT. Translating it yields CASSSDRGRKKLFF.

This chain joins TRBV4-1 and TRBJ2-7; 8 nucleotides align to TRBD2. Germline lookup yields CDR1 MGHRA and CDR2 YSYEKL. The CDR3 runs to 18 residues. Trimming at V came to 1 base and at J to 0 bases, leaving 11 bases not matched to a gene. The CDR3 here is CASSQGKFGAGVSYEQYF. The DNA of the CDR3 is TGCGCCAGCAGCCAAGGCAAATTCGGAGCGGGGGTCTCCTACGAGCAGTACTTC.

The table lists this clonotype with a few counts. The chain has TRBV7-9 and TRBJ2-1, with a possible D match to TRBD1 (5 bases). Germline V gene lookup returns CDR1 SEHNR and CDR2 FQNEAQ (reference sequence). The V and J ends lost 5 bases and 5 bases respectively, with 13 bases between them. CDR3 length equals 14 residues. The CDR3 DNA reads TGTGCCAGCAGCACCCTCAGGGATAACAATGAGCAGTTCTTC. The encoded protein is CASSTLRDNNEQFF.

This clonotype was seen more than once but under ten times. This sequence joins TRBV5-5 and TRBJ1-5, with a weak D call TRBD1 (6 bases). The germline CDR1 and CDR2 sequences are SGHKS and YYEKEE (reference sequence). Trimming took 3 bases from V and 1 from J, leaving 14 bases between them. The CDR3 loop spans 16 amino acids. The CDR3 reads CASSSVGGPSNQPQHF. Written as DNA, the CDR3 is TGTGCCAGCAGCTCGGTCGGGGGCCCCAGCAATCAGCCCCAGCATTTT.

This clonotype was counted a few times. This chain uses TRBV5-1 with TRBJ2-7, with a possible D match to TRBD1 (6 bases). The CDR3 runs 14 residues. Trimming removed 4 bases from V and 5 bases from J, with 16 bases in between. Germline CDR1 is SGHRS and CDR2 is YFSETQ. CDR3 bases: TGCGCCAGCAGCACCTCCACAGGGTTCGACGAGCAGTACTTC. Protein sequence: CASSTSTGFDEQYF.

The rearrangement links TRBV5-1 to TRBJ2-7, with a possible D match to TRBD1 (6 bases). V lost 0 bases and J 6 bases, leaving 10 bases between the germline ends. Looked up from germline, CDR1 is SGHRS and CDR2 is YFSETQ. The CDR3 totals 13 residues. CDR3 in amino acids: CASSLDREFEQYF. The CDR3 nucleotides read TGCGCCAGCAGCTTGGACAGGGAGTTCGAGCAGTACTTC.